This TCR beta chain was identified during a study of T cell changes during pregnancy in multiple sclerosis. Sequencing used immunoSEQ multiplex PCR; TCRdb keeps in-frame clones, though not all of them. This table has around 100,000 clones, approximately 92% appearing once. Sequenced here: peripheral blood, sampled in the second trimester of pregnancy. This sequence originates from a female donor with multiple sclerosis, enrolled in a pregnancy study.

CDR3 region: CASRESNEETQYF. CDR3 coding DNA: TGCGCCAGCAGGGAGAGTAACGAAGAGACCCAGTACTTC. The chain couples TRBV5-1 to TRBJ2-5; D is uncertain. This CDR3 is built from 13 residues. Germline-derived CDR1 and CDR2 are SGHRS and YFSETQ. Trimming left V 5 bases short and J 3 bases short, with 11 bases between.